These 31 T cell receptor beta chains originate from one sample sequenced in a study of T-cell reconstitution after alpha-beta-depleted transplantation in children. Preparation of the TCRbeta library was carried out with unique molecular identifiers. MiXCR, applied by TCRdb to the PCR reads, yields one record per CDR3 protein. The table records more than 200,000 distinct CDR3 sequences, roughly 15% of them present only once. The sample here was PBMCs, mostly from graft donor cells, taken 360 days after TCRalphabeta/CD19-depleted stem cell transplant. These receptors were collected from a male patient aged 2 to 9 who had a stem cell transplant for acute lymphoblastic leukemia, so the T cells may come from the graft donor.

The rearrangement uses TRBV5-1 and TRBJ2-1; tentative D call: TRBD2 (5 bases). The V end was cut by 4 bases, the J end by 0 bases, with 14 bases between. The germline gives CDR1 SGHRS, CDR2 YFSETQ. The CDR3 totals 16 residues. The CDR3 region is CASSVARTLSYNEQFF. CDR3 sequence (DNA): TGCGCCAGCAGCGTCGCTAGGACTCTCTCCTACAATGAGCAGTTCTTC.

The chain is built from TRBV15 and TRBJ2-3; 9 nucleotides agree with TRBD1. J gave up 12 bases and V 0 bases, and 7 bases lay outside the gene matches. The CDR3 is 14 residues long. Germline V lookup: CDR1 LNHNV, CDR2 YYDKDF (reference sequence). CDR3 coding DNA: TGTGCCACCAGCAGAGAAGTTGGGGACAGGGCCCAGTATTTT. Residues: CATSREVGDRAQYF. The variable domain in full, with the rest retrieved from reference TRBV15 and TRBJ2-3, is DAMVIQNPRYQVTQFGKPVTLSCSQTLNHNVMYWYQQKSSQAPKLLFHYYDKDFNNEADTPDNFQSRRPNTSFCFLDIRSPGLGDTAMYLCATSREVGDRAQYFGPGTRLTVL.

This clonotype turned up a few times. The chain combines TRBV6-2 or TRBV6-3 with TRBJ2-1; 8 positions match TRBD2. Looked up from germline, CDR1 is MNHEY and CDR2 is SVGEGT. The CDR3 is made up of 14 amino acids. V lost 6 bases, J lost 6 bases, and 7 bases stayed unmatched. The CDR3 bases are TGTGCCAGCAGAGGACTAGCCTGGGTCAATGAGCAGTTCTTC. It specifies CASRGLAWVNEQFF.

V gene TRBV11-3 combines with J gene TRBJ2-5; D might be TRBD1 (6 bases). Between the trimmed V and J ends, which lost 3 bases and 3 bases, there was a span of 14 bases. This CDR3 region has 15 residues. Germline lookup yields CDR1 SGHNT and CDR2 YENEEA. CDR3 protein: CASSFRQQGKETQYF. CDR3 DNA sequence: TGTGCCAGCAGCTTCCGGCAACAGGGAAAAGAGACCCAGTACTTC.

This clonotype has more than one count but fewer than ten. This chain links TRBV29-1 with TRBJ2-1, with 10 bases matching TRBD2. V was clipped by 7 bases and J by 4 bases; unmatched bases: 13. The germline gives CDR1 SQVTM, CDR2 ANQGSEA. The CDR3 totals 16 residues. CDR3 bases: TGCAGCGCCGTGCAGCGGGGGGGCCTTAGGTACAATGAGCAGTTCTTC. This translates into CSAVQRGGLRYNEQFF.

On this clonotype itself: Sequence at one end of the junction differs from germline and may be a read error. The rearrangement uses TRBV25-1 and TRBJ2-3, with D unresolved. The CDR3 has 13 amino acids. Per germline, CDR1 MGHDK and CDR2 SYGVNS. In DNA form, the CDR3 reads TGTGCCAGCAGTGAATACGGCACACATACGCAGTATTTT. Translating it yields CASSEYGTHTQYF.

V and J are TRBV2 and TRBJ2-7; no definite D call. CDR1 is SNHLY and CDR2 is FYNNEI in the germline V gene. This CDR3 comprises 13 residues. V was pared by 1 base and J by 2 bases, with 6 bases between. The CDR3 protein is CASSEGPTYEQYF. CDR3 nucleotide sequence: TGTGCCAGCAGTGAAGGACCAACCTACGAGCAGTACTTC.

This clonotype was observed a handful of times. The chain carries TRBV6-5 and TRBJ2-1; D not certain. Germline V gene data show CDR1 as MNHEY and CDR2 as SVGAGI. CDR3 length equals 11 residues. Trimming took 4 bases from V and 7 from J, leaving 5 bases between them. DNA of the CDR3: TGTGCCAGCAGTTCGCTAAATGAGCAGTTCTTC. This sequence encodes CASSSLNEQFF.

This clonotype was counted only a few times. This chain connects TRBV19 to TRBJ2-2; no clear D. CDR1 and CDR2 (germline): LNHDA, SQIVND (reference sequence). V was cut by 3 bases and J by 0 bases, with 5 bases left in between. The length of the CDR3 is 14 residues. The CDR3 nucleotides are TGTGCCAGTAGTATTAAGGCGAACACCGGGGAGCTGTTTTTT. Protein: CASSIKANTGELFF.

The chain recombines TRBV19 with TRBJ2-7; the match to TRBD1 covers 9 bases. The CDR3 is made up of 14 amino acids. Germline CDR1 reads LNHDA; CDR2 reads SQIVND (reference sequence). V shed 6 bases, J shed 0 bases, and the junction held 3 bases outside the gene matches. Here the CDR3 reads CASRTGGPSYEQYF. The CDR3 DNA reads TGTGCCAGTAGGACAGGGGGTCCCTCCTACGAGCAGTACTTC. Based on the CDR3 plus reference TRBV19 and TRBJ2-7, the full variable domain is DGGITQSPKYLFRKEGQNVTLSCEQNLNHDAMYWYRQDPGQGLRLIYYSQIVNDFQKGDIAEGYSVSREKKESFPLTVTSAQKNPTAFYLCASRTGGPSYEQYFGPGTRLTVT.

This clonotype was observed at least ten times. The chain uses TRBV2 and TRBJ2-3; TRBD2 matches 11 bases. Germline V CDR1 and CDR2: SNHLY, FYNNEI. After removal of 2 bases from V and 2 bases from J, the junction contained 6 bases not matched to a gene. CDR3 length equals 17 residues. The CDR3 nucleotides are TGTGCCAGCAGTGAACCCCCTAGCGGGGGGACCACAGATACGCAGTATTTT. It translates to CASSEPPSGGTTDTQYF.

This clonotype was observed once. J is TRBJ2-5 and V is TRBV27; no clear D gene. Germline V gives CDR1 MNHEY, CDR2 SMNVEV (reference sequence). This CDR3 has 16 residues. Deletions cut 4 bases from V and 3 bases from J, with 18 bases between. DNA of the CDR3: TGTGCCAGCAGTTCACGGCGTAGTAGTTTGAAAGAGACCCAGTACTTC. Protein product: CASSSRRSSLKETQYF.

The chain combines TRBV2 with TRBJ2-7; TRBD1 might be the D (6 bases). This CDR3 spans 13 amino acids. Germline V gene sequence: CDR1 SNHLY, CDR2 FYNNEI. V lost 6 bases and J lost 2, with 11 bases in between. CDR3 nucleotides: TGTGCCAGCAGAGGGGGAGACACCTACGAGCAGTACTTC. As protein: CASRGGDTYEQYF. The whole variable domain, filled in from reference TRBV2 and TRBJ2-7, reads EPEVTQTPSHQVTQMGQEVILRCVPISNHLYFYWYRQILGQKVEFLVSFYNNEISEKSEIFDDQFSVERPDGSNFTLKIRSTKLEDSAMYFCASRGGDTYEQYFGPGTRLTVT.

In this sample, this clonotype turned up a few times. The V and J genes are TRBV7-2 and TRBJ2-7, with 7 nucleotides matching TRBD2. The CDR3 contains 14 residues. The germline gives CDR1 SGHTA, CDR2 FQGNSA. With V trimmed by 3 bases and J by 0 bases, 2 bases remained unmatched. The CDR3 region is CASSLSGVSYEQYF. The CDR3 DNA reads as TGTGCCAGCAGCTTGAGCGGGGTCTCCTACGAGCAGTACTTC.

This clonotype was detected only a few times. CDR3 coding DNA: TGCAGCGTTGACGCGGGAGTGGACGAGCAGTACTTC. Its protein product is CSVDAGVDEQYF. This chain links TRBV29-1 with TRBJ2-7; 7 bases agree with TRBD2. The CDR3 has 12 amino acids. The V segment lost 3 bases and the J segment 5 bases; nucleotides outside the gene matches: 4. Germline CDR1 SQVTM, CDR2 ANQGSEA.

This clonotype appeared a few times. The CDR3 DNA follows: TGTGCCAGCAGCTTACTTAGCGTGACAGAGACCCAGTACTTC. Its translation is CASSLLSVTETQYF. This rearrangement joins TRBV13 to TRBJ2-5; D may be TRBD2 (5 bases). Trimming shortened V by 2 bases and J by 4 bases, and 11 bases separated the two germline ends. The CDR3 totals 14 residues. The V gene's germline CDR1 is PRHDT and CDR2 FYEKMQ (reference sequence).

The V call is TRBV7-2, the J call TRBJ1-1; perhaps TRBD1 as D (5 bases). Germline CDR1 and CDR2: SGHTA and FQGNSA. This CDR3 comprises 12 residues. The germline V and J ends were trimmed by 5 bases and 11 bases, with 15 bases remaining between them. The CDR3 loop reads CASSHTGTSAFF. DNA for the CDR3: TGTGCCAGCAGCCACACCGGGACTTCGGCTTTCTTT.

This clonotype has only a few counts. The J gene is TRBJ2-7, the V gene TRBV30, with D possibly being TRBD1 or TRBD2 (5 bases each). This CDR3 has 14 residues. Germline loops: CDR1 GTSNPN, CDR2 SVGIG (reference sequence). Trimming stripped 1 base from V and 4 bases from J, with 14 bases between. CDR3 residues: CAWSAAGRVYEQYF. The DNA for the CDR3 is TGTGCCTGGAGTGCGGCGGGCAGGGTTTACGAGCAGTACTTC.

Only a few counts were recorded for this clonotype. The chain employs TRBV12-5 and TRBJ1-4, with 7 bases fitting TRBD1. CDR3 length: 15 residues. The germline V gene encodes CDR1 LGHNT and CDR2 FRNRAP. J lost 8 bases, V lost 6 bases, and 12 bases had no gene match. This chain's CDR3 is CASGPTGRGQEKLFF. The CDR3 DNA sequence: TGTGCTAGTGGACCGACAGGGAGGGGACAAGAAAAACTGTTTTTT.

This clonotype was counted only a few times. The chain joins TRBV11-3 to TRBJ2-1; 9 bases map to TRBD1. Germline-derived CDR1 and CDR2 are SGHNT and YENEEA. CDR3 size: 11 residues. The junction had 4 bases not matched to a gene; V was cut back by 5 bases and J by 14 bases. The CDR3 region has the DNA TGTGCCAGCAGCACAGGGGGCCAGGAGTTCTTC. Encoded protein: CASSTGGQEFF.

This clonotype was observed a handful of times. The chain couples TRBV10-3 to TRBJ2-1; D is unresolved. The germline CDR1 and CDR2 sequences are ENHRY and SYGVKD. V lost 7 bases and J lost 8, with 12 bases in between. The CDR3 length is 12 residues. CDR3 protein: CAIKGFIDEQFF. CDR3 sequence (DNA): TGTGCCATCAAGGGATTCATCGATGAGCAGTTCTTC.

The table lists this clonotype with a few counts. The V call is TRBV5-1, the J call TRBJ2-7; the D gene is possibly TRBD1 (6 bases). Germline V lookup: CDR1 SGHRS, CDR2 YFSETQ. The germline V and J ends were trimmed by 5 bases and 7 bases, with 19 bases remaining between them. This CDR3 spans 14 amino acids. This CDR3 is CASSTGTSNGEQYF. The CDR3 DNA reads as TGCGCCAGCAGTACCGGGACATCGAATGGGGAGCAGTACTTC. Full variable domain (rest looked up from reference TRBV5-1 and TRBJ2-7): KAGVTQTPRYLIKTRGQQVTLSCSPISGHRSVSWYQQTPGQGLQFLFEYFSETQRNKGNFPGRFSGRQFSNSRSEMNVSTLELGDSALYLCASSTGTSNGEQYFGPGTRLTVT.

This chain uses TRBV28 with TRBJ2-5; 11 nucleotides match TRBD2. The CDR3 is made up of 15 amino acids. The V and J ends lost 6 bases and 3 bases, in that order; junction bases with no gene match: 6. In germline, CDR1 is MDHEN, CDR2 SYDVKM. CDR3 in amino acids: CASRLAGGWEETQYF. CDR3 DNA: TGTGCCAGCAGGCTAGCGGGAGGATGGGAAGAGACCCAGTACTTC. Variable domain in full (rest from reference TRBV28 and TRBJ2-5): DVKVTQSSRYLVKRTGEKVFLECVQDMDHENMFWYRQDPGLGLRLIYFSYDVKMKEKGDIPEGYSVSREKKERFSLILESASTNQTSMYLCASRLAGGWEETQYFGPGTRLLVL.

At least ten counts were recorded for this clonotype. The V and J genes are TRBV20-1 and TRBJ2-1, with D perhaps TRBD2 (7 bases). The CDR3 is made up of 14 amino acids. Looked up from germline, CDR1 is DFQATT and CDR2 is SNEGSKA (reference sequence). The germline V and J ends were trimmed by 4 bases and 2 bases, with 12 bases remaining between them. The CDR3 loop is CSANNGGPYNEQFF. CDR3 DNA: TGCAGTGCTAACAACGGGGGGCCCTACAATGAGCAGTTCTTC.

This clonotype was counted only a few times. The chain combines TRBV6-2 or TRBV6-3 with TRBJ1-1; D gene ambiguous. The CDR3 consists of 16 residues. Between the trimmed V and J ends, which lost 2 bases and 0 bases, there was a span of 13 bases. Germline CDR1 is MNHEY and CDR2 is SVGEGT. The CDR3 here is CASSYNVPGMNTEAFF. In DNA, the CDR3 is TGTGCCAGCAGTTACAATGTCCCGGGAATGAACACTGAAGCTTTCTTT.

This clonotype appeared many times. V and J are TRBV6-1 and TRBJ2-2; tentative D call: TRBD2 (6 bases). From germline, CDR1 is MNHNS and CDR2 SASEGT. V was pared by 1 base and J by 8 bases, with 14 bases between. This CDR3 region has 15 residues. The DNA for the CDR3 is TGTGCCAGCAGTGAAGTCCCTAGCGTGGTTGGGGAGCTGTTTTTT. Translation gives CASSEVPSVVGELFF.

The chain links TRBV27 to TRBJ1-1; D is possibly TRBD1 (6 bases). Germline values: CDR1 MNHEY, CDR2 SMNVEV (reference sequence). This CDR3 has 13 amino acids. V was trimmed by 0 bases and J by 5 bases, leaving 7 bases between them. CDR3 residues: CASSLSRGTEAFF. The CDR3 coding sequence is TGTGCCAGCAGTTTATCGAGGGGGACTGAAGCTTTCTTT.

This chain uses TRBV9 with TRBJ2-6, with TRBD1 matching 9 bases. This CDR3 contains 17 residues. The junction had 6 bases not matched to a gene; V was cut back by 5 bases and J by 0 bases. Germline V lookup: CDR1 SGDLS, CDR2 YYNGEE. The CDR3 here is CASSIQGAPSGANVLTF. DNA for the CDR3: TGTGCCAGCAGTATACAGGGGGCTCCCTCTGGGGCCAACGTCCTGACTTTC.

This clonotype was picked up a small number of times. Here the CDR3 reads CASSSLLLARDNEQFF. CDR3 DNA: TGTGCCAGCAGTTCCCTTCTGCTAGCGCGAGACAATGAGCAGTTCTTC. The rearrangement uses TRBV27 and TRBJ2-1, with D possibly TRBD2 on 6 matching bases. CDR1 and CDR2 from the germline V gene are MNHEY and SMNVEV (reference sequence). The CDR3 loop spans 16 amino acids. Trimming cost V 4 bases and J 5 bases, with 18 bases left between them.

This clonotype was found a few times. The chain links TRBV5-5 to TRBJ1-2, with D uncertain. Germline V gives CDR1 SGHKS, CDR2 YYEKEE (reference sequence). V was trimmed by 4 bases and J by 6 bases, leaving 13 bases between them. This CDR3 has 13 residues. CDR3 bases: TGTGCCAGCAGCCGAAACGGACCTGATGGCTACACCTTC. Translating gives CASSRNGPDGYTF.

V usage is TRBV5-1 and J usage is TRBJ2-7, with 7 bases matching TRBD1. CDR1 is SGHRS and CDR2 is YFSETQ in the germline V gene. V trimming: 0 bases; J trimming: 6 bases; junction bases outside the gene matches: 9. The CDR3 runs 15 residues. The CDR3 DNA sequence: TGCGCCAGCAGCTTGGCCCCGGGACAGCCCTCCGAGCAGTACTTC. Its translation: CASSLAPGQPSEQYF.